This T cell receptor (beta chain) originates from a study of OX40 agonist ivuxolimab in advanced cancers. As for the study more broadly: Ivuxolimab was a fully human IgG2 agonistic monoclonal antibody targeting the costimulatory receptor OX40 (CD134). Intravenous ivuxolimab was administered to patients every 2 weeks at six dose levels: 0.01, 0.1, 0.3, 1.5, 3 and 10 mg/kg. Patients were allowed to have had prior anti-PD-1, anti-PD-L1 or anti-CTLA-4 therapy, and 30% to 40% of the dose-escalation patients had previously received checkpoint inhibitors. The paper reports the monotherapy dose-escalation portion (N of about 47 patients) of the phase I ivuxolimab trial. In the dose-escalation cohort, 75% to 90% of patients were male, and the mean age was roughly 60 years with a range of roughly 23 to 79. Of the approximately 50 dose-escalation patients, hepatocellular carcinoma was present in roughly 19, melanoma in around 15, renal cell carcinoma in 9 and head and neck cancer in 9. Peripheral TCRbeta sequencing was intended to test whether TCR sequence diversity was altered and clonal T-cell expansion was caused by ivuxolimab. Partial responses were achieved by three dose-escalation patients, of whom one had hepatocellular carcinoma and two had cutaneous melanoma. The paper's findings and limits, for the study overall: After ivuxolimab, expanded clones were on average more numerous among CD8+ T cells than among CD4+ T cells. Low levels of normalized T-cell clonal expansion were also seen in some nonresponding patients. At doses of 0.1 to 3.0 mg/kg, clonal expansion of both CD4+ and CD8+ blood T cells was observed from baseline to week 6. Antigen specificity was not determined for the clonally expanded peripheral T cells. In partial responders in the 0.1-3.0 mg/kg groups, normalized peripheral clonal expansion was found to be among the lowest, especially among CD8+ T cells.

To sequence the TCRbeta CDR3 region, genomic DNA was isolated from the sorted cells. The immunoSEQ Assay was used for sequencing of TCRbeta CDR3 regions. The immuneACCESS repertoire file appears here via TCRdb, limited to in-frame rearrangements. These files lack a portion of the clones; in checked studies, under half of the deficit traces to unresolved V genes, and the cause of the others is not known. Across this sample there are tens of thousands of clones, with roughly 80% seen only once. About 5% of the sample comes from the top ten. Only one count was recorded for this clone. What this receptor recognizes is not known. No much larger clonotype is one base removed from it; base qualities were not supplied. Patients with a history of autoimmune disease or receiving systemic immunosuppression were excluded from the trial. Peripheral blood for TCR sequencing was collected from all dose cohorts at baseline, on cycle 4 day 1, and on cycle 7 day 1. Samples were obtained from an open-label, multicenter, first-in-human phase I dose-escalation trial of ivuxolimab. Adults with locally advanced or metastatic head and neck squamous cell, hepatocellular, melanoma or renal cell carcinoma were enrolled in the trial. Before TCR sequencing, CD4+ T cells and CD8+ T cells from peripheral blood were sorted into separate populations.

The receptor was derived from an adult with an advanced solid tumor such as melanoma, head and neck, liver or kidney cancer. Here the sequenced sample was CD4+ or CD8+ T cells sorted from blood, taken in a trial of the OX40 agonist ivuxolimab.

The CDR3 protein: CATSRAQSNQPQHF. The nucleotides read TGTGCCACCAGCAGAGCCCAGAGCAATCAGCCCCAGCATTTT. The rearrangement joined TRBV15 to TRBJ1-5; a confident D gene designation cannot be given. The germline V gene (reference sequence) specifies LNHNV as CDR1 and YYDKDF as CDR2. V and J are truncated by 1 base and 1 base respectively, leaving an intervening sequence of 5 bases. Reading from cysteine to phenylalanine, the CDR3 counts 14 amino acids. The only DNA kept is the CDR3, 42 bases in frame from the first base.